This T cell receptor beta chain was captured by sequencing in a study of identical twins. In TCRdb, the 5' RACE reads were re-called with MiXCR into one record per CDR3 protein. The sample contains about 810,000 distinct CDR3 sequences, approximately 13% of which appear only once. Germline lookup yields CDR1 SNHLY and CDR2 FYNNEI. V was clipped by 8 bases and J by 1 base, with 11 bases between them. The CDR3 is 14 residues long. Findings and caveats of the study: Low generation-probability sequences were in excess among twin-shared out-of-frame alpha sequences. Models underpredicted monozygotic twin sharing of out-of-frame TCR alpha.

A few counts support this clonotype. Its antigen is as yet unknown. These records were also assigned to another study, of yellow fever vaccine responses in identical twins.

The clonotype was recovered from a woman between 18 and 30 years old in good health. This chain joins TRBV2 and TRBJ2-2, with D maybe TRBD1 (5 bases). Sequenced material: PBMCs. The CDR3 here is CASGAKKNTGELFF. CDR3 nucleotide sequence: TGTGCCAGCGGGGCGAAGAAGAACACCGGGGAGCTGTTTTTT.